The clone carrying this T cell receptor (beta chain) was recorded many times. Its specificity is unknown. This record belongs to a study of T-cell memory formation after mild COVID-19. Study details: TCR clusters mostly belonged to single donors. Overall study results and limits: CD4+ clones that contracted lay mainly in CM and EM; CD8+ ones lay in EMRA. That cross-reactive memory joined was suggested by some responding clones appearing in pre-infection memory. Contracting clones from day 15 to 85 showed balanced CD4/CD8; later expanders favored CD4+.

This CDR3 is built from 18 residues. Looked up from germline, CDR1 is MDHEN and CDR2 is SYDVKM. Unmatched junction bases numbered 9, after V lost 2 bases and J lost 0 bases. TCRdb ran MiXCR on the 5' RACE reads and lists one entry per CDR3 protein. The table includes over 350,000 distinct CDR3 sequences, 16% detected once. The sequence came from a man in his late teens or twenties who had mild COVID-19 (a few samples of this study predate the infection). Cell type and time point are not known. V is TRBV28 and J is TRBJ2-2; 7 positions match TRBD1. Sequencing used PBMCs or a T cell subset sorted from them (not recorded which). DNA for the CDR3: TGTGCCAGCAGTTTAATCTTCCCGGGACAGACGAACACCGGGGAGCTGTTTTTT. Its translation: CASSLIFPGQTNTGELFF.